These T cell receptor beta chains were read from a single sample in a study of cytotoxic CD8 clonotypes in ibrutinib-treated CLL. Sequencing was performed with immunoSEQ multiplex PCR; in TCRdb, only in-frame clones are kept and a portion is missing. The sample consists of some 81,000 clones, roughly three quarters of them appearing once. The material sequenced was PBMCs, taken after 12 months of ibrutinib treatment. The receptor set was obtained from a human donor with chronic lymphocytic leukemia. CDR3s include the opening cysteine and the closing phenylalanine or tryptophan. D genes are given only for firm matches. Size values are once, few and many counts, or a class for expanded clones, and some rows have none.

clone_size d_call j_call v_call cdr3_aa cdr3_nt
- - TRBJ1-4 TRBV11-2 CASSPEWGASEKLFF TGTGCCAGCAGCCCCGAGTGGGGGGCAAGTGAAAAACTGTTTTTT
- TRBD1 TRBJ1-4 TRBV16 CASSRKPGQGAEKLFF TGTGCCAGCAGCCGCAAACCCGGGCAGGGGGCTGAAAAACTGTTTTTT
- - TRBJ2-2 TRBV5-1 CASSLGVLSTGELFF TGCGCCAGCAGCTTGGGGGTGTTGAGCACCGGGGAGCTGTTTTTT
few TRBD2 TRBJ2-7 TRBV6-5 CASSPLGTSGEQYF TGTGCCAGCAGCCCCCTCGGGACTAGCGGTGAGCAGTACTTC
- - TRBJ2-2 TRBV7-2 CASSPGALTGELFF TGTGCCAGCAGCCCCGGGGCCCTCACCGGGGAGCTGTTTTTT
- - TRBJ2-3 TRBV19 CASSKEGGWTDTQYF TGTGCCAGTAGTAAAGAGGGGGGCTGGACAGATACGCAGTATTTT
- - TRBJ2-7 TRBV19 CASSPRGLLGYEQYF TGTGCCAGTAGCCCCCGGGGACTCCTCGGCTACGAGCAGTACTTC
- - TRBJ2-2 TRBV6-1 CASSAGQMNTGELFF TGTGCCAGCAGCGCTGGACAGATGAACACCGGGGAGCTGTTTTTT
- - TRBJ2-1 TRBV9 CASSVGGASYNEQFF TGTGCCAGCAGCGTAGGGGGGGCATCCTACAATGAGCAGTTCTTC
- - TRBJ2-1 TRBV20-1 CSAKAYEQFF TGCAGTGCTAAGGCGTATGAGCAGTTCTTC
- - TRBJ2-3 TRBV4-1 CASSSLALHTDTQYF TGCGCCAGCAGTTCCCTAGCGCTACACACAGATACGCAGTATTTT
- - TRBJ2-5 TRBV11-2 CASSLVSGQSQETQYF TGTGCCAGCAGCTTAGTATCCGGGCAGAGCCAAGAGACCCAGTACTTC
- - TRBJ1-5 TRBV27 CASRLTQAQPQHF TGTGCCAGCCGATTGACACAGGCTCAGCCCCAGCATTTT
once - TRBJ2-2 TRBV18 CASSSQGSNTGELFF TGTGCCAGCTCGTCACAGGGCTCGAACACCGGGGAGCTGTTTTTT
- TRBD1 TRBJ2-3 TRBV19 CASSIRDRGPGSTDTQYF TGTGCCAGTAGTATCCGGGACAGGGGGCCGGGGAGCACAGATACGCAGTATTTT
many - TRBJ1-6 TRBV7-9 CASSLDSFLRSPLHF TGTGCCAGCAGCTTGGACAGTTTCTTGAGGTCACCCCTCCACTTT
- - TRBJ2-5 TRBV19 CASSMGETQYF TGTGCCAGTAGTATGGGTGAGACCCAGTACTTC